This T cell receptor (beta chain) came from a study of cytomegalovirus exposure and HLA in healthy donors. The PCR contained 60 Vbeta and 13 Jbeta primers. The table came from immunoSEQ multiplex PCR; TCRdb's copy has only in-frame clones and leaves some out. The sample has roughly 140,000 clones; approximately 80% are singletons. For this clone: Its antigen remains unidentified.

The study, taken as a whole, reports: In vitro confirmation showed a few CMV-associated chains to be CMV antigen specific.

V shed 5 bases, J shed 4 bases, and the junction held 10 bases outside the gene matches. The germline CDR1 and CDR2 sequences are MDHEN and SYDVKM. The CDR3 is 15 residues long. The receptor's source is a woman aged 45-59 years in good health and CMV-seropositive. Specimen: PBMCs. This sequence joins TRBV28 and TRBJ2-7; TRBD1 aligns across 8 bases. The CDR3 sequence: CASSPSGTGLYEQYF. The CDR3 DNA sequence: TGTGCCAGCAGTCCCTCAGGGACAGGACTTTACGAGCAGTACTTC.